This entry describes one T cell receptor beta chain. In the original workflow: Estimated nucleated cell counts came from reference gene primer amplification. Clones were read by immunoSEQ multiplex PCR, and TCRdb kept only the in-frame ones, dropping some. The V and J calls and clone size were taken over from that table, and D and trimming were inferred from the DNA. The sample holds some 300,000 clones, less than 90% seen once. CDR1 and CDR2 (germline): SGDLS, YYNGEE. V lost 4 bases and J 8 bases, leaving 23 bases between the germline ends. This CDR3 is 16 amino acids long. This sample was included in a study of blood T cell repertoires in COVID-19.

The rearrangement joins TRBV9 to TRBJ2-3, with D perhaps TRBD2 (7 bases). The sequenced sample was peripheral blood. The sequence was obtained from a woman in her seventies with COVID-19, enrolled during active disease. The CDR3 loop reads CASSIRGGPNEPTQYF. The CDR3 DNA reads TGTGCCAGCAGCATCCGCGGGGGCCCTAATGAACCTACGCAGTATTTT.